Listed below are T cell receptor beta chains from one sample, sequenced in a study of early T cells in non-severe SARS-CoV-2 infection. TCRdb called the 5' RACE reads again in MiXCR, with one record for every CDR3 protein. Counted here are around 39,000 distinct CDR3 sequences, less than 6.5% occurring once; the ten biggest clones make up 6% to 7%. This material consisted of whole blood, taken at baseline. The receptors come from an adult who was a healthcare worker with PCR-confirmed SARS-CoV-2 infection or an uninfected control (not recorded which). Both conserved end residues are trimmed from each CDR3. The D gene is left open where the match is weak. Some rows mark clone size as missing; the rest say once, few, many or name a class of expanded clone.

TRBV6-1	-	TRBJ2-1	many	ASSVFKLGNEQF
TRBV10-3	-	TRBJ1-5	many	AISDGGLGNQPQH
TRBV6-1	-	TRBJ2-7	medium-sized	ASTEVRSEQY
TRBV12-3/TRBV12-4	-	TRBJ2-5	few	ASSPSLETQY
TRBV12-3/TRBV12-4	TRBD2	TRBJ2-2	-	ASSPRRPTSGRAAGELF
TRBV12-3/TRBV12-4	-	TRBJ2-3	many	ASSPGNYRDWHTDTQY
TRBV24-1	-	TRBJ2-2	many	ATGTANTGELF
TRBV6-5	-	TRBJ2-6	many	ASSYSTIRWAGANVLT
TRBV7-2	-	TRBJ1-3	many	ASSLIPVRDGQSSGNTIY
TRBV19	TRBD2	TRBJ2-1	-	AAGLAGDEQF
TRBV27	TRBD1	TRBJ1-2	many	ASRAAGGYGYT
TRBV29-1	-	TRBJ2-7	-	SVEVGLYEQY
TRBV19	TRBD1	TRBJ1-6	many	ASTPGQFNSPLH
TRBV11-2	-	TRBJ2-1	many	ASSLMSTTRYDNEQF
TRBV15	-	TRBJ2-1	few	ATTGSDPYNEQF
TRBV6-4	TRBD1	TRBJ2-2	many	ASSDSTGGELF
TRBV10-3	-	TRBJ2-5	many	AIQRDGGSQTQY
TRBV7-6	-	TRBJ2-7	many	ASSLRGTMDSYEQY
TRBV11-3	TRBD2	TRBJ2-5	-	ASSLGGTSGQETQY
TRBV5-1	TRBD1	TRBJ2-7	many	ASRVAGTGAYEQY
TRBV11-3	-	TRBJ1-3	many	ASSLEGVHSGNTIY
TRBV24-1	TRBD2	TRBJ2-1	many	ATSVSGRDEQF
TRBV2	-	TRBJ2-5	many	ASSDSGTGGETQY
TRBV11-2	-	TRBJ2-5	many	ASSLHGTIAQETQY
TRBV7-3	TRBD2	TRBJ2-5	many	ASSLTSSGSSETQY
TRBV30	-	TRBJ1-2	many	AYDSNYGYT
TRBV19	-	TRBJ2-3	many	ASRERGTDTQY
TRBV5-1	-	TRBJ1-4	many	ASSLGRRDEKLF
TRBV9	-	TRBJ1-1	many	ASSVVTGGTEAF
TRBV9	TRBD2	TRBJ2-3	many	ASSEGLAPITDTQY
TRBV11-3	-	TRBJ1-2	many	ASSRAGASYGYT
TRBV7-6	TRBD1	TRBJ2-7	many	ASSLTPGQSGSEQY
TRBV15	-	TRBJ2-5	many	ATSLAVGTQY
TRBV6-2/TRBV6-3	TRBD2	TRBJ2-1	many	AGREGVDNEQF
TRBV12-3/TRBV12-4	-	TRBJ2-3	few	ASSLGARDTQY
TRBV24-1	-	TRBJ1-5	many	ATRARETGPQH
TRBV13	-	TRBJ1-1	few	ASSLVGRSEAF
TRBV29-1	-	TRBJ2-3	many	SVAKGGSTDTQY
TRBV11-1	TRBD1	TRBJ2-2	-	ASSFLHPTGVTGELF